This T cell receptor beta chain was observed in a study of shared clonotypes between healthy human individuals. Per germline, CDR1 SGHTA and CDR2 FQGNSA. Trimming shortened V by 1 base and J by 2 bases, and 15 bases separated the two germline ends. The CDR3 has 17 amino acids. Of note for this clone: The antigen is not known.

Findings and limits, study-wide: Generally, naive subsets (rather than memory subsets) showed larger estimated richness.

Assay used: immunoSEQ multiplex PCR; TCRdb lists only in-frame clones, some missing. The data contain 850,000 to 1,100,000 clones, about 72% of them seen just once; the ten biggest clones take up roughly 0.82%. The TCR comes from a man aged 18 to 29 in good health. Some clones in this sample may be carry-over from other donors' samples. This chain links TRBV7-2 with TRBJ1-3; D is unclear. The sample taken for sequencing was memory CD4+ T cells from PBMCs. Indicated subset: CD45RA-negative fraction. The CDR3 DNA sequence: TGTGCCAGCAGCTTAGATCCGGGTTTCTCCGCTGGAAACACCATATATTTT. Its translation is CASSLDPGFSAGNTIYF.